Shown below are 4 T cell receptor beta chains from a single sample sequenced in a study of blood T cell repertoires in COVID-19. Method: immunoSEQ multiplex PCR; TCRdb's copy keeps in-frame clones and lacks some. The sample consists of 150,000 to 200,000 clones, approximately 84% of them appearing once. The sequenced material came from peripheral blood. These TCRs come from a man aged 40-49 years who had recovered from COVID-19.

CDR3 protein: CAWSVPGQWSNEKLFF. The CDR3 DNA is TGTGCCTGGAGTGTCCCGGGACAGTGGTCGAATGAAAAACTGTTTTTT. J is TRBJ1-4 and V is TRBV30; 7 positions match TRBD1. Germline V gene sequence: CDR1 GTSNPN, CDR2 SVGIG (reference sequence). Germline trimming cut 0 bases from V and 5 bases from J; bases unmatched to any gene: 9. The CDR3 is 16 residues long.

The V call is TRBV4-2, the J call TRBJ1-3; the D is unclear. Trimming pared 0 bases from V and 0 bases from J, leaving 12 bases between. Looked up from germline, CDR1 is LGHNA and CDR2 is YNFKEQ. CDR3 length: 17 amino acids. The CDR3 nucleotides read TGTGCCAGCAGCCAAGAAGCAGGAGGCCGCTCTGGAAACACCATATATTTT. Amino acids: CASSQEAGGRSGNTIYF.

The chain is built from TRBV15 and TRBJ2-1, with D tentatively TRBD2 (6 bases). The V and J ends lost 1 base and 3 bases respectively, with 16 bases between them. The CDR3 consists of 17 residues. The germline CDR1 and CDR2 sequences are LNHNV and YYDKDF (reference sequence). The CDR3 coding sequence is TGTGCCACCAGCAGAGTTACTAGCCCCTTTTTCTACAATGAGCAGTTCTTC. It yields the protein CATSRVTSPFFYNEQFF.

The chain recombines TRBV7-8 with TRBJ2-7, with TRBD2 as a possible D gene (5 bases). Deletions cut 5 bases from V and 4 bases from J, with 12 bases between. The germline gives CDR1 SGHVS, CDR2 FQNEAQ. There are 13 residues in the CDR3. This CDR3 reads CASSPSPGYEQYF. For the CDR3, the DNA is TGTGCCAGCAGCCCCTCGCCGGGGTACGAGCAGTACTTC.